A single sample gave rise to the 24 T cell receptor beta chains below, sequenced in a study of shared clonotypes between healthy human individuals (dated by TCRdb to 2019 to 2021). Preparation of the library involved the immunoSEQ multiplex PCR assay. Not all clones reach the TCRdb copy of this immuneACCESS table, which keeps in-frame sequences only. Checked studies attribute under half of the gap to unresolved V genes and leave the rest unexplained. For this sample the table gives millions of clones, of which roughly 94% were detected only once. Of the sample, 0.9% to 1.4% falls within the top ten clones. CD8 naive samples were obtained by positive selection for CCR7 among CD45RO-negative cells, yielding a CD45RA+CCR7+ population from which TemRA cells were excluded. Source material: naive CD8+ T cells sorted from blood. Per the publication, the cell subset or site label means: CD45RA+CCR7+. These receptors were obtained from a man aged 18-30 years in good health.

The chain employs TRBV9 and TRBJ2-1; the D gene is possibly TRBD2 (5 bases). Trimming took 2 bases from V and 8 from J, leaving 14 bases between them. This CDR3 is 14 amino acids long. Germline CDR1 reads SGDLS; CDR2 reads YYNGEE. The CDR3 sequence is CASSVGLGADEQFF. The CDR3 nucleotides are TGTGCCAGCAGCGTCGGACTCGGTGCCGATGAGCAGTTCTTC.

The chain has TRBV7-9 and TRBJ1-4; 8 bases fit TRBD1. CDR1 and CDR2 (germline): SEHNR, FQNEAQ (reference sequence). V lost 5 bases and J lost 7; bases outside the gene matches: 6. CDR3 length equals 14 residues. The CDR3 sequence: CASSTSTGVEKLFF. DNA for the CDR3: TGTGCCAGCAGCACGTCGACAGGGGTTGAAAAACTGTTTTTT. The full variable domain, its missing parts supplied by reference TRBV7-9 and TRBJ1-4, is DTGVSQNPRHKITKRGQNVTFRCDPISEHNRLYWYRQTLGQGPEFLTYFQNEAQLEKSRLLSDRFSAERPKGSFSTLEIQRTEQGDSAMYLCASSTSTGVEKLFFGSGTQLSVL.

The chain joins TRBV7-8 to TRBJ1-6; 10 bases are shared with TRBD1. V lost 5 bases and J lost 7; bases outside the gene matches: 2. From germline, CDR1 is SGHVS and CDR2 FQNEAQ. This CDR3 has 14 residues. CDR3 sequence (DNA): TGTGCCAGCAGCCCGGGACAGGGGAATTCACCCCTCCACTTT. Amino acid sequence: CASSPGQGNSPLHF. Using reference TRBV7-8 and TRBJ1-6 for the parts outside the CDR3, the full variable domain is GAGVSQSPRYKVAKRGQDVALRCDPISGHVSLFWYQQALGQGPEFLTYFQNEAQLDKSGLPSDRFFAERPEGSVSTLKIQRTQQEDSAVYLCASSPGQGNSPLHFGNGTRLTVT.

The V gene is TRBV10-1, the J gene TRBJ1-1; D call uncertain. The CDR3 sequence is 12 residues long. Per the germline V gene, CDR1 is WNHNN and CDR2 is SYGVQD (reference sequence). V gave up 6 bases and J gave up 7 bases, with 12 bases separating them. As DNA, the CDR3 is TGCGCCAGCAGCTCGGTTTATGGTGAAGCTTTCTTT. Encoded protein: CASSSVYGEAFF.

The rearrangement uses TRBV5-1 and TRBJ2-3; 12 bases match TRBD2. CDR3 length equals 18 residues. Germline V gives CDR1 SGHRS, CDR2 YFSETQ. The V segment lost 1 base and the J segment 2 bases; nucleotides outside the gene matches: 8. CDR3 bases: TGCGCCAGCAGCTTGTTACCCGGGACTAGCGGGTACACAGATACGCAGTATTTT. This codes for CASSLLPGTSGYTDTQYF.

The chain links TRBV13 to TRBJ2-7; D is perhaps TRBD1 or TRBD2 (5 bases each). CDR1 and CDR2 (germline): PRHDT, FYEKMQ (reference sequence). The CDR3 sequence is 13 residues long. V shed 4 bases and J shed 11 bases, with 18 bases lying between them. This CDR3 is CASSSRDLGPEYF. CDR3 DNA sequence: TGTGCCAGCAGCTCCCGGGACCTGGGGCCGGAGTACTTC.

The genes are TRBV6-5 and TRBJ2-7; 12 bases map to TRBD2. Trimming took 4 bases from V and 5 from J; bases not matched to a gene: 6. The CDR3 covers 15 residues. CDR1 is MNHEY and CDR2 is SVGAGI in the germline V gene. The DNA of the CDR3 is TGTGCCAGCAGTTGGCTAGCGGGAGGGCCGGACGAGCAGTACTTC. The encoded protein is CASSWLAGGPDEQYF.

This sequence joins TRBV28 and TRBJ1-5, with 8 bases fitting TRBD1. Germline assignment: CDR1 MDHEN and CDR2 SYDVKM. The CDR3 loop spans 19 amino acids. The J segment lost 0 bases and the V segment lost 4 bases, leaving 14 bases of the junction unmatched. This CDR3 reads CASSSGRGRLLYSNQPQHF. Written as DNA, the CDR3 is TGTGCCAGCAGTTCGGGCAGGGGGCGGTTACTGTATAGCAATCAGCCCCAGCATTTT.

This chain connects TRBV27 to TRBJ2-7; 7 nucleotides match TRBD2. The CDR3 sequence is 14 residues long. Per germline, CDR1 MNHEY and CDR2 SMNVEV (reference sequence). The V gene end was trimmed by 7 bases and the J gene end by 2 bases; junction bases not matched to a gene: 8. The CDR3 DNA sequence: TGTGCCAGCACATCAGCGGGGCCCCCCTACGAGCAGTACTTC. This encodes CASTSAGPPYEQYF.

The CDR3 DNA reads TGTGCCAGCACCACCAAGCGGGGGGCGGCCACCGGGGAGCTGTTTTTT. It translates to CASTTKRGAATGELFF. This chain uses TRBV6-4 with TRBJ2-2; 9 positions agree with TRBD2. V shed 7 bases and J 4 bases; nucleotides not matched to a gene: 10. Germline CDR1 is MRHNA and CDR2 is SNTAGT. CDR3 length: 16 residues.

The chain links TRBV7-9 to TRBJ2-1; tentative D call: TRBD1 (5 bases). The ends were cut back, 7 bases at V and 2 bases at J, with 12 bases in the middle. The CDR3 is made up of 14 amino acids. The germline CDR1 and CDR2 sequences are SEHNR and FQNEAQ (reference sequence). This CDR3 is CASKKEGAYNEQFF. The CDR3, as DNA: TGTGCCAGCAAAAAAGAAGGGGCCTACAATGAGCAGTTCTTC.

The J gene is TRBJ2-7, the V gene TRBV12-5; D uncertain. Germline CDR1 is LGHNT and CDR2 is FRNRAP. The CDR3 extends over 15 amino acids. The V end lost 4 bases, the J end lost 2 bases, and 15 bases lay between the germline ends. DNA for the CDR3: TGTGCTAGTGGTTCCTCTACGGGCTCGCCCTACGAGCAGTACTTC. As protein: CASGSSTGSPYEQYF.

This chain links TRBV5-1 with TRBJ2-5; TRBD1 matches 9 bases. The CDR3 has 12 residues. The germline gives CDR1 SGHRS, CDR2 YFSETQ. Trimming took 5 bases from V and 5 from J; bases not matched to a gene: 1. The CDR3 coding sequence is TGCGCCAGCAGGGGACAGGGTGAGACCCAGTACTTC. Translation: CASRGQGETQYF.

To note about this clone: The identical CDR3 is also encoded by other nucleotide sequences in the sample. The chain uses TRBV7-9 and TRBJ1-1; D is ambiguous. Trimming shortened V by 1 base and J by 7 bases, and 7 bases separated the two germline ends. This CDR3 is 12 amino acids long. The germline gives CDR1 SEHNR, CDR2 FQNEAQ (reference sequence). The DNA for the CDR3 is TGTGCCAGCAGCTTAGGGGGAGATGAAGCTTTCTTT. It codes for CASSLGGDEAFF.

CDR3 sequence (DNA): TGTGCCAGCAGTTTAGAATTGGCGGCGGGGGCCTACACAGATACGCAGTATTTT. This sequence encodes CASSLELAAGAYTDTQYF. J is TRBJ2-3 and V is TRBV28; weak D call: TRBD2 (7 bases). This CDR3 has 18 amino acids. CDR1 and CDR2 from the germline V gene are MDHEN and SYDVKM. The V end was cut by 2 bases, the J end by 2 bases, with 20 bases between. The whole variable domain, remainder taken from reference TRBV28 and TRBJ2-3, is DVKVTQSSRYLVKRTGEKVFLECVQDMDHENMFWYRQDPGLGLRLIYFSYDVKMKEKGDIPEGYSVSREKKERFSLILESASTNQTSMYLCASSLELAAGAYTDTQYFGPGTRLTVL.

The genes are TRBV7-2 and TRBJ2-1; 12 bases agree with TRBD2. The V gene's germline CDR1 is SGHTA and CDR2 FQGNSA. The CDR3 covers 16 residues. Trimming took 7 bases from V and 4 from J; bases not matched to a gene: 8. The CDR3 sequence: CASMPPTSGSYNEQFF. The CDR3 nucleotides read TGTGCCAGCATGCCCCCGACTAGCGGGAGTTACAATGAGCAGTTCTTC.

The chain has TRBV5-1 and TRBJ2-1; D gene uncertain. Trimming shortened V by 7 bases and J by 2 bases, and 10 bases separated the two germline ends. This CDR3 contains 13 residues. CDR1 is SGHRS, CDR2 YFSETQ, per germline. The CDR3: CASRSSPYNEQFF. The CDR3 region has the DNA TGCGCCAGCCGGTCTTCCCCCTACAATGAGCAGTTCTTC.

The chain recombines TRBV15 with TRBJ2-5; no clear D gene. The CDR3 runs to 14 residues. V gave up 1 base and J gave up 0 bases, with 6 bases separating them. CDR1 is LNHNV and CDR2 is YYDKDF in the germline V gene (reference sequence). The DNA of the CDR3 is TGTGCCACCAGCAGAGCCAGTAACCAAGAGACCCAGTACTTC. Amino acid sequence: CATSRASNQETQYF.

The chain links TRBV5-6 to TRBJ2-7, with a weak D call TRBD1 (5 bases). There are 14 residues in the CDR3. Trimming left V 1 base short and J 3 bases short, with 11 bases between. The V gene's germline CDR1 is SGHDT and CDR2 YYEEEE. The CDR3, as DNA: TGTGCCAGCAGCTTGAGGGGCCAGGGCTACGAGCAGTACTTC. It yields the protein CASSLRGQGYEQYF.

The J gene is TRBJ1-1, the V gene TRBV7-8; D not resolved. CDR1 SGHVS and CDR2 FQNEAQ come from the germline V gene. V lost 1 base, J lost 2 bases, and 8 bases lay in between. This CDR3 region has 14 residues. This CDR3 reads CASSLGTENTEAFF. CDR3 sequence (DNA): TGTGCCAGCAGCTTAGGTACGGAAAACACTGAAGCTTTCTTT.

This rearrangement joins TRBV15 to TRBJ2-1; D gene unclear. V dropped 5 bases and J dropped 9 bases, with 11 bases sitting between them. The CDR3 covers 12 residues. Germline lookup yields CDR1 LNHNV and CDR2 YYDKDF (reference sequence). This chain's CDR3 is CATSGVESEQFF. CDR3 DNA: TGTGCCACCAGCGGGGTGGAGAGTGAGCAGTTCTTC.

The J gene is TRBJ2-7, the V gene TRBV29-1; unclear D gene. V dropped 1 base and J dropped 0 bases, with 7 bases sitting between them. The CDR3 spans 13 residues. The germline V gene has CDR1 SQVTM and CDR2 ANQGSEA. The CDR3 nucleotides read TGCAGCGTTGAAGCGGGCATCTCCTACGAGCAGTACTTC. Encoded protein: CSVEAGISYEQYF.

DNA of the CDR3: TGTGCCAGTAGTATGGTCCTAGCGGTCTCCTACAATGAGCAGTTCTTC. Translated, it gives CASSMVLAVSYNEQFF. V and J are TRBV19 and TRBJ2-1; 7 nucleotides line up with TRBD2. The CDR3 runs to 16 residues. The germline V gene has CDR1 LNHDA and CDR2 SQIVND (reference sequence). Trimming removed 3 bases from V and 0 bases from J; junction bases left unmatched: 5. Drawing the rest from reference TRBV19 and TRBJ2-1, the complete variable domain is DGGITQSPKYLFRKEGQNVTLSCEQNLNHDAMYWYRQDPGQGLRLIYYSQIVNDFQKGDIAEGYSVSREKKESFPLTVTSAQKNPTAFYLCASSMVLAVSYNEQFFGPGTRLTVL.

The chain combines TRBV13 with TRBJ1-2, with D hard to call. CDR3 length: 13 residues. V lost 1 base to trimming and J lost 3 bases, with 6 bases between them. Germline loops: CDR1 PRHDT, CDR2 FYEKMQ (reference sequence). The CDR3 coding sequence is TGTGCCAGCAGCTTAGTAAGGGACTATGGCTACACCTTC. Translation: CASSLVRDYGYTF.